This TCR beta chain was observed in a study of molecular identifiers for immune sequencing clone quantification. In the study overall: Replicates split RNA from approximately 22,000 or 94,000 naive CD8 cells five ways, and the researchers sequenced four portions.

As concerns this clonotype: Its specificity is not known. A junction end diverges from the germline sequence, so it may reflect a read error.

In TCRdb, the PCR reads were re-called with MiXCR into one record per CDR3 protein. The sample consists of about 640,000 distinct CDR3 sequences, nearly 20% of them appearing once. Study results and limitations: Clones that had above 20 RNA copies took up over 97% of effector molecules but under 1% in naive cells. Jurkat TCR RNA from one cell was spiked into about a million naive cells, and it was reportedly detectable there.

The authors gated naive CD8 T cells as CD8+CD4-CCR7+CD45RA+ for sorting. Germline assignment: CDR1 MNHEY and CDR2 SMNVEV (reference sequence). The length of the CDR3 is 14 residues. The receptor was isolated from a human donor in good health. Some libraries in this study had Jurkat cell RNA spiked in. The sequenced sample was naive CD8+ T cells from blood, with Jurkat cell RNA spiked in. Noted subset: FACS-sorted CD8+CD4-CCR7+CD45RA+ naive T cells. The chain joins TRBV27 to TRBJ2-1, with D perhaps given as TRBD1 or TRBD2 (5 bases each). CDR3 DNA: TGTACCAGCAGGGAGCAGGGCTCCTACAATGAGCAGTTCTTC. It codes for CTSREQGSYNEQFF.